This T cell receptor beta chain was sequenced for a study of shared clonotypes between healthy human individuals. About this clone itself: What it binds is not known.

Produced via immunoSEQ multiplex PCR; TCRdb's table is partial and in-frame only. The sample lists roughly 500,000 clones, approximately 78% seen once, with about 11% in the top ten. Those who donated, Caucasian adults without exception, all lived in Nashville, Tennessee. In unsorted samples, genomic DNA was obtained using roughly 99 million PBMCs. General observations from the study: Measured sharing among donors was expected to vary with sequencing depth.

The sample was PBMCs. The TCR sequence derives from a woman between 40 and 50 years old in good health. Some clones in this sample may be carry-over from other donors' samples.

The CDR3, as DNA: TGTGCCAGTAGTATAGAGGATAGCGACTACGAGCAGTACTTC. It encodes CASSIEDSDYEQYF. This chain connects TRBV19 to TRBJ2-7; TRBD2 is a possible D gene (5 bases). This CDR3 has 14 residues. The germline V gene encodes CDR1 LNHDA and CDR2 SQIVND (reference sequence). The germline V and J ends were trimmed by 0 bases and 3 bases, with 9 bases remaining between them.